Listed here are 8 T cell receptor beta chains from one sample, sequenced in a study of beta chain features in type 1 diabetes. Antigen specificity for these receptors is unknown. Since all of the isolated RNA was reverse transcribed, expressed TCRB transcripts were what got sequenced. TCRdb keeps only in-frame clones here, not all; method: immunoSEQ multiplex PCR. In the table there are approximately 250,000 clones, roughly 25% of which are singletons. General study points: Among all four CD4+ subsets, Type 1 diabetes patients had TCRB CDR3s that were moderately but significantly shorter.

The sequenced sample was naive CD4+ T cells from blood. The receptors come from a woman in her thirties with type 1 diabetes.

This chain links TRBV5-4 with TRBJ2-1, with D maybe TRBD2 (6 bases). The germline V gene encodes CDR1 SGHNT and CDR2 YYREEE (reference sequence). Between the trimmed V and J ends, which lost 3 bases and 5 bases, there was a span of 12 bases. There are 14 residues in the CDR3. CDR3 coding DNA: TGTGCCAGCAGCTCCCGAGGAGGGGACAATGAGCAGTTCTTC. It specifies CASSSRGGDNEQFF.

This rearrangement joins TRBV4-1 to TRBJ2-5; D gene uncertain. This CDR3 region has 15 residues. V was cut by 0 bases and J by 4 bases, with 12 bases left in between. Germline values: CDR1 MGHRA, CDR2 YSYEKL. This CDR3 reads CASSQDETVAETQYF. The DNA for the CDR3 is TGCGCCAGCAGCCAAGATGAGACTGTCGCAGAGACCCAGTACTTC.

Written as DNA, the CDR3 is TGTGCCACAGCCGGGAGTACTAACTATGGCTACACCTTC. It yields the protein CATAGSTNYGYTF. V usage is TRBV6-5 and J usage is TRBJ1-2, with no clear D. Germline lookup yields CDR1 MNHEY and CDR2 SVGAGI. With 10 bases removed from V and 0 bases from J, the gap between germline ends came to 12 bases. This CDR3 has 13 residues.

The table lists this clone with a count of one. The chain has TRBV4-2 and TRBJ2-1; D possibly corresponds to TRBD1 (6 bases). The length of the CDR3 is 15 residues. V shed 0 bases and J shed 6 bases, with 12 bases lying between them. Germline V gives CDR1 LGHNA, CDR2 YNFKEQ. The CDR3 region is CASSQETQGTNEQFF. In DNA form, the CDR3 reads TGTGCCAGCAGCCAAGAAACACAGGGTACCAATGAGCAGTTCTTC.

The chain is built from TRBV27 and TRBJ2-5; the D gene is possibly TRBD1 (5 bases). This CDR3 contains 15 residues. V lost 6 bases, J lost 2 bases, and 16 bases lay in between. CDR1 MNHEY and CDR2 SMNVEV come from the germline V gene (reference sequence). DNA for the CDR3: TGTGCCAGCAGCAGACAGAGACTGGCACAAGAGACCCAGTACTTC. Protein product: CASSRQRLAQETQYF.

A few counts support this clone. This chain links TRBV9 with TRBJ2-1, with D maybe TRBD2 (7 bases). Germline V CDR1 and CDR2: SGDLS, YYNGEE. This CDR3 is 15 amino acids long. V dropped 4 bases and J dropped 2 bases, with 13 bases sitting between them. CDR3 protein: CASSMGGQTYNEQFF. DNA of the CDR3: TGTGCCAGCAGCATGGGGGGGCAGACCTACAATGAGCAGTTCTTC.

V gene TRBV30 combines with J gene TRBJ1-2; D is unresolved. The germline V gene encodes CDR1 GTSNPN and CDR2 SVGIG (reference sequence). This CDR3 has 13 amino acids. The germline V and J ends were trimmed by 0 bases and 7 bases, with 12 bases remaining between them. This CDR3 reads CAWSVKLGVGYTF. The CDR3 coding sequence is TGTGCCTGGAGTGTAAAGCTGGGAGTTGGCTACACCTTC.

This clone appeared a few times. V usage is TRBV30 and J usage is TRBJ1-2, with D perhaps TRBD1 (5 bases). V dropped 3 bases and J dropped 5 bases, with 10 bases sitting between them. This CDR3 region has 12 residues. Per germline, CDR1 GTSNPN and CDR2 SVGIG (reference sequence). The CDR3 DNA reads TGTGCCTGGAGCATAGGGGTTTATGGCTACACCTTC. Encoded protein: CAWSIGVYGYTF. The variable domain in full, completed from reference TRBV30 and TRBJ1-2, reads SQTIHQWPATLVQPVGSPLSLECTVEGTSNPNLYWYRQAAGRGLQLLFYSVGIGQISSEVPQNLSASRPQDRQFILSSKKLLLSDSGFYLCAWSIGVYGYTFGSGTRLTVV.